This TCR beta chain was recorded in a study of molecular identifiers for immune sequencing clone quantification. Trimming removed 2 bases from V and 4 bases from J, with 19 bases in between. Looked up from germline, CDR1 is SGHDN and CDR2 is FVKESK. The CDR3 is 17 residues long. Naive CD8 T cell sorting was performed on the CD8+CD4-CCR7+CD45RA+ phenotype. TCRdb re-called the PCR reads through MiXCR, storing one row per CDR3 protein. The repertoire has about 320,000 distinct CDR3 sequences, around 21% of them found once; the top ten carry 0.75% to 0.85%. The study's findings and limits: Identical TCR molecules can share a barcode, and this sharing could underestimate highly expanded clone sizes.

Ten or more counts support this clonotype. Its antigen is currently unknown. The sequence came from a human donor in good health. Some libraries in this study had Jurkat cell RNA spiked in. The genes are TRBV14 and TRBJ2-3; no firm D call. Sequencing was performed on naive CD8+ T cells from blood, with Jurkat cell RNA spiked in. Sample subset: FACS-sorted CD8+CD4-CCR7+CD45RA+ naive T cells. The DNA for the CDR3 is TGTGCCAGCAGCCAATGGCGAGGCGGTAGCCCCCCAGATACGCAGTATTTT. As protein: CASSQWRGGSPPDTQYF.